Below, one T cell receptor beta chain is given with its context. The antigen is unknown. The sample belongs to a study of graft-versus-host responses after intestinal transplantation. Study-wide background: In this cohort, recipients had multivisceral, liver-intestinal, or isolated intestinal transplants. The study gave all recipients anti-thymocyte globulin induction, then tacrolimus and steroids for approximately three years.

Notes on the study in general: Present in recipient marrow, GvH clones included some that appeared first in ileum or blood.

Trimming removed 4 bases from V and 3 bases from J, with 10 bases in between. There are 13 residues in the CDR3. CDR1 is SNHLY, CDR2 FYNNEI, per germline. The assay was immunoSEQ multiplex PCR, and TCRdb's table has in-frame clones only and misses some. The data show 90,000 to 150,000 clones, 85% to 95% seen once. Sequences were derived from unstimulated CD8+ T cells sorted from spleen or lymph node cells, sampled before intestinal transplant. This TCR came from a human donor who received an intestinal transplant. The chain employs TRBV2 and TRBJ2-7; D is perhaps TRBD2 (6 bases). DNA for the CDR3: TGTGCCAGCAGTGCCCCCGGGAGCTACGAGCAGTACTTC. Translating gives CASSAPGSYEQYF.